The 12 T cell receptor beta chains listed next were all sequenced from one sample in a study of cytomegalovirus exposure and HLA in healthy donors. The primer mix had 60 Vbeta and 13 Jbeta primers. Libraries were prepared by immunoSEQ multiplex PCR; TCRdb keeps only in-frame clonotypes and omits some of them. This sample's table has 70,000 to 90,000 clones. Sequencing was done on a sample of PBMCs. These receptors were collected from a man between 18 and 35 years old in good health and CMV-seropositive.

V is TRBV15 and J is TRBJ1-1; D remains ambiguous. The CDR3 runs to 12 residues. The germline V and J ends were trimmed by 4 bases and 9 bases, with 12 bases remaining between them. Looked up from germline, CDR1 is LNHNV and CDR2 is YYDKDF (reference sequence). The CDR3 sequence is CATSIGGLKAFF. In DNA form, the CDR3 reads TGTGCCACCAGCATCGGAGGACTCAAAGCTTTCTTT.

CDR3 sequence (DNA): TGTGCCAGCTCAACAGGGGCCTCCTATGGCTACACCTTC. Translated: CASSTGASYGYTF. This chain connects TRBV18 to TRBJ1-2; TRBD1 matches 7 bases. There are 13 residues in the CDR3. V trimming: 5 bases; J trimming: 4 bases; junction bases outside the gene matches: 4. Germline CDR1 and CDR2: KGHSH and LQKENI. The full variable domain, rest sourced from reference TRBV18 and TRBJ1-2, is NAGVMQNPRHLVRRRGQEARLRCSPMKGHSHVYWYRQLPEEGLKFMVYLQKENIIDESGMPKERFSAEFPKEGPSILRIQQVVRGDSAAYFCASSTGASYGYTFGSGTRLTVV.

The gene calls are TRBV4-2 and TRBJ2-1; TRBD2 aligns across 7 bases. V shed 0 bases, J shed 3 bases, and the junction held 2 bases outside the gene matches. Germline V lookup: CDR1 LGHNA, CDR2 YNFKEQ. The CDR3 runs to 15 residues. The CDR3 nucleotides read TGTGCCAGCAGCCAAGACCGGACTAGCTACAATGAGCAGTTCTTC. Translating it yields CASSQDRTSYNEQFF.

This chain connects TRBV6-1 to TRBJ2-7; D might be TRBD1 (6 bases). The CDR3 is made up of 11 amino acids. V was shortened by 6 bases and J by 4 bases, with 7 bases between the two germline ends. Germline V gives CDR1 MNHNS, CDR2 SASEGT. The CDR3 is CASRGGYEQYF. CDR3 nucleotides: TGTGCCAGCAGAGGGGGTTACGAGCAGTACTTC.

The J gene is TRBJ1-1, the V gene TRBV9; possibly TRBD1 for D (6 bases). Germline V gene data show CDR1 as SGDLS and CDR2 as YYNGEE. The CDR3 is 15 residues long. V was shortened by 4 bases and J by 1 base, with 14 bases between the two germline ends. CDR3 amino acids: CASSRVTGANTEAFF. CDR3 sequence (DNA): TGTGCCAGCAGCCGGGTGACAGGTGCGAACACTGAAGCTTTCTTT.

J is TRBJ1-1 and V is TRBV11-2; 10 nucleotides match TRBD1. The CDR3 sequence is 14 residues long. In germline, CDR1 is SGHAT, CDR2 FQNNGV. Trimming removed 5 bases from V and 6 bases from J; junction bases left unmatched: 6. CDR3 residues: CASSRDRGNPEAFF. CDR3 bases: TGTGCCAGCAGCCGGGACAGGGGAAACCCTGAAGCTTTCTTT.

V gene TRBV9 combines with J gene TRBJ1-1; TRBD1 agrees at 10 bases. The V gene's germline CDR1 is SGDLS and CDR2 YYNGEE. The CDR3 loop spans 15 amino acids. The trim removed 3 bases at V and 4 bases at J, leaving 6 bases unmatched. The CDR3 here is CASSGQGAGVTEAFF. The CDR3 DNA is TGTGCCAGCAGCGGACAGGGGGCGGGGGTCACTGAAGCTTTCTTT.

This rearrangement joins TRBV18 to TRBJ2-4, with D possibly TRBD2 on 6 matching bases. Germline CDR1 and CDR2: KGHSH and LQKENI. V was clipped by 2 bases and J by 5 bases, with 10 bases between them. This CDR3 is built from 14 residues. The DNA for the CDR3 is TGTGCCAGCTCACCAATCGGCGGGGAAAACATTCAGTACTTC. Its translation is CASSPIGGENIQYF.

This chain joins TRBV11-2 and TRBJ2-7; 7 nucleotides match TRBD1. Germline V gene lookup returns CDR1 SGHAT and CDR2 FQNNGV. CDR3 size: 16 residues. V lost 4 bases to trimming and J lost 4 bases; unmatched junction nucleotides: 13. In DNA, the CDR3 is TGTGCCAGCAGCTGGATAGGGACAGAGAAGTGGTACGAGCAGTACTTC. Protein product: CASSWIGTEKWYEQYF.

The chain has TRBV7-8 and TRBJ2-1, with TRBD2 matching 8 bases. Germline V gene lookup returns CDR1 SGHVS and CDR2 FQNEAQ. The CDR3 is 12 amino acids. V dropped 5 bases and J dropped 8; count of bases not matched to a gene: 2. DNA for the CDR3: TGTGCCAGCAGCCCCGGGGGGGATGAGCAGTTCTTC. Translation: CASSPGGDEQFF.

This chain connects TRBV27 to TRBJ2-3; D is uncertain. CDR1 is MNHEY, CDR2 SMNVEV, per germline (reference sequence). V dropped 1 base and J dropped 0 bases, with 5 bases sitting between them. This CDR3 is 14 amino acids long. The CDR3 DNA reads as TGTGCCAGCAGTTTATACGGGAGCACAGATACGCAGTATTTT. It specifies CASSLYGSTDTQYF.

This chain connects TRBV25-1 to TRBJ2-1; D uncertain. Trimming cost V 4 bases and J 0 bases, with 10 bases left between them. CDR1 MGHDK and CDR2 SYGVNS come from the germline V gene. This CDR3 spans 15 amino acids. The CDR3 coding sequence is TGTGCCAGCAGTGTGGGCTACAGCTCCTACAATGAGCAGTTCTTC. Its translation: CASSVGYSSYNEQFF.